This TCR beta chain was documented in a study of T cell responses to AZD1222 COVID-19 vaccine. General study points: Most donors were white British and more were female, and clonal diversity was possibly underestimated. Without day 14 samples, only post-peak T cell repertoires were studied. Recipients of two AZD1222 doses showed rising Spike-specific TCR breadth and depth. At 160-218 and 743-854, vaccine-associated CD4 TCRs were dominant, and they spanned spike.

Comments on this clone: Its antigen is as yet unknown.

Germline V gene lookup returns CDR1 LGHDT and CDR2 YNNKEL (reference sequence). Trimming took 4 bases from V and 0 from J; bases not matched to a gene: 15. This CDR3 contains 19 residues. Profiling relied on immunoSEQ multiplex PCR, and the TCRdb table lists in-frame clones only, not all of them. Of roughly 200,000 clones in the sample, around nine tenths were seen once. This TCR derives from an adult in good health. The material sequenced was peripheral blood, taken on day 0 of AZD1222 vaccination. The V gene is TRBV3-1 (or the pseudogene TRBV3-2), the J gene TRBJ1-3; the match to TRBD1 covers 7 bases. CDR3 amino acids: CASSLRAGGISLSGNTIYF. CDR3 DNA sequence: TGTGCCAGCAGCCTCCGTGCAGGGGGGATCTCCCTCTCTGGAAACACCATATATTTT.